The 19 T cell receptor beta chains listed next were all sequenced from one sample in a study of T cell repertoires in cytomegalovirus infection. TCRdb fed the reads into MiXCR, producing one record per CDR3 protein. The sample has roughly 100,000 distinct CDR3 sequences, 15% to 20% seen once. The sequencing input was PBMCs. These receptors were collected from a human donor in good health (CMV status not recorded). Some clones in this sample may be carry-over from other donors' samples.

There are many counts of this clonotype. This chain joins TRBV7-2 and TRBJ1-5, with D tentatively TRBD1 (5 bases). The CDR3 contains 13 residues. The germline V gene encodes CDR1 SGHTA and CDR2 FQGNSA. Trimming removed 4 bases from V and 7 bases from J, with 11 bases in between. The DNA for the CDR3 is TGTGCCAGCAGCTCGCAGGGATGGCAGCCCCAGCATTTT. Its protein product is CASSSQGWQPQHF. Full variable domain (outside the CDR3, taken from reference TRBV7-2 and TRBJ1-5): GAGVSQSPSNKVTEKGKDVELRCDPISGHTALYWYRQSLGQGLEFLIYFQGNSAPDKSGLPSDRFSAERTGGSVSTLTIQRTQQEDSAVYLCASSSQGWQPQHFGDGTRLSIL.

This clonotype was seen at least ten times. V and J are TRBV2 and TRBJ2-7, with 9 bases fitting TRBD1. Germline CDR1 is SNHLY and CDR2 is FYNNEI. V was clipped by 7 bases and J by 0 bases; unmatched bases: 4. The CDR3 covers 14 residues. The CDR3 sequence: CASIPGQGSYEQYF. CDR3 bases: TGTGCCAGCATCCCGGGACAGGGCTCCTACGAGCAGTACTTC.

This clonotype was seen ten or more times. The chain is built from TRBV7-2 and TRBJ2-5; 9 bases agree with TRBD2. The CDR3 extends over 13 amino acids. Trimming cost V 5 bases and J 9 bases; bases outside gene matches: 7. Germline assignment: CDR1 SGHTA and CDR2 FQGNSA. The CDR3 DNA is TGTGCCAGCAGCCTAATAGCGGGGGTCCCCCAGTACTTC. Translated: CASSLIAGVPQYF.

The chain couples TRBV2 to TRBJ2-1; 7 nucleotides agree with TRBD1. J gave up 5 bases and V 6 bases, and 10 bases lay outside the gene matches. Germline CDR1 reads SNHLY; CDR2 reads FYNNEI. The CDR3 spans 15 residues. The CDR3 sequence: CASRPPGQRNNEQFF. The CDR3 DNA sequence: TGTGCCAGCAGACCCCCGGGACAGCGGAACAATGAGCAGTTCTTC.

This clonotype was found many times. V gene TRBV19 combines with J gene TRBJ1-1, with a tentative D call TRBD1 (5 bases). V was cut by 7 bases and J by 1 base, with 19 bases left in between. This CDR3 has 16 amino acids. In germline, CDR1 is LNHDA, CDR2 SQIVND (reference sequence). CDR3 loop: CASKTQGETANTEAFF. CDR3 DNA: TGTGCCAGTAAGACTCAAGGCGAGACAGCGAACACTGAAGCTTTCTTT.

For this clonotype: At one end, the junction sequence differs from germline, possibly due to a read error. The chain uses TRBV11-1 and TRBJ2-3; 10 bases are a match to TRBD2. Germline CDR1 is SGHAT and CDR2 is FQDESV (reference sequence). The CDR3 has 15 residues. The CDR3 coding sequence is TGTGTCAGCAACCCGGGGCTAGCGGGGGCAGATACGCAGTATTTT. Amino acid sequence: CVSNPGLAGADTQYF.

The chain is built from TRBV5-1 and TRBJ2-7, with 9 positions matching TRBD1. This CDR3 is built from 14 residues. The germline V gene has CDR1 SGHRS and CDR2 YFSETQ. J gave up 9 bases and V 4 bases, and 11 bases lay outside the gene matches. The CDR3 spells CASSESGQGSSQYF. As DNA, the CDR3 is TGCGCCAGCAGCGAGTCGGGACAGGGATCTTCGCAGTACTTC. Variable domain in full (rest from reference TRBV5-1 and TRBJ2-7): KAGVTQTPRYLIKTRGQQVTLSCSPISGHRSVSWYQQTPGQGLQFLFEYFSETQRNKGNFPGRFSGRQFSNSRSEMNVSTLELGDSALYLCASSESGQGSSQYFGPGTRLTVT.

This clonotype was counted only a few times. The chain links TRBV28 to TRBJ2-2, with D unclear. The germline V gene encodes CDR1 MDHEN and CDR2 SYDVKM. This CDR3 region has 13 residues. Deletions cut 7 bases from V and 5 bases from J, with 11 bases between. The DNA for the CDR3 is TGTGCCAGCAATTCGGCGGAGACCGGGGAGCTGTTTTTT. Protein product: CASNSAETGELFF.

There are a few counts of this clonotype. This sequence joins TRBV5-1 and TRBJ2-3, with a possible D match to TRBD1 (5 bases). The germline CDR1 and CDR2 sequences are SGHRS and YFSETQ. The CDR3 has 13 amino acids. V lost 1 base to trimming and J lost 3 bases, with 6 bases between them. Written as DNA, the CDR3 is TGCGCCAGCAGCTTGCAGGGTACAGATACGCAGTATTTT. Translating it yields CASSLQGTDTQYF. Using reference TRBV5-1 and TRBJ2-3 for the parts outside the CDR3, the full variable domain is KAGVTQTPRYLIKTRGQQVTLSCSPISGHRSVSWYQQTPGQGLQFLFEYFSETQRNKGNFPGRFSGRQFSNSRSEMNVSTLELGDSALYLCASSLQGTDTQYFGPGTRLTVL.

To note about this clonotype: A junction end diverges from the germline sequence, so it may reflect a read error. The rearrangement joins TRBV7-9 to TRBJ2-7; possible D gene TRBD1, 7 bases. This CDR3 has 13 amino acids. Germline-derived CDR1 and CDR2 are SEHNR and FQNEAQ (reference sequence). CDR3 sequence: CASSFDVGQGEDF. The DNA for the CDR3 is TGTGCCAGCAGCTTTGATGTTGGGCAGGGGGAGGACTTC.

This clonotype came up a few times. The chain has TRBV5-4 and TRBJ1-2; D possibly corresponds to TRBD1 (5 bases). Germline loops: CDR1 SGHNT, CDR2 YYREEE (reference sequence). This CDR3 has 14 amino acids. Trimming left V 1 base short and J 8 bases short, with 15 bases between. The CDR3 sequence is CASSLNDPGRGYTF. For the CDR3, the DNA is TGTGCCAGCAGCTTGAACGATCCGGGGCGCGGCTACACCTTC.

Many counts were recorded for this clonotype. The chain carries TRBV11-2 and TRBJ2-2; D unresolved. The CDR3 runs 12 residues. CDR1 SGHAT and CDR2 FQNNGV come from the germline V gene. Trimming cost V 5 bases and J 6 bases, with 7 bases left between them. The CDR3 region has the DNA TGTGCCAGCAGCCGTTTCCCCGGGGAGCTGTTTTTT. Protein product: CASSRFPGELFF.

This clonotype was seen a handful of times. CDR3 protein: CASSPRTGANGYTF. The CDR3 coding sequence is TGTGCCAGCAGCCCCCGAACAGGGGCTAACGGCTACACCTTC. The chain recombines TRBV7-9 with TRBJ1-2; TRBD1 agrees at 7 bases. The CDR3 is made up of 14 amino acids. The V gene's germline CDR1 is SEHNR and CDR2 FQNEAQ (reference sequence). The trim removed 5 bases at V and 8 bases at J, leaving 11 bases unmatched.

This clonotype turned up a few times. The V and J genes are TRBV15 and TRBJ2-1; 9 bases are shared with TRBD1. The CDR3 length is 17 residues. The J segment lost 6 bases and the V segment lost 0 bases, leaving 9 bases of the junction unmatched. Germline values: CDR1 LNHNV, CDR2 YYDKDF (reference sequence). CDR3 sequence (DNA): TGTGCCACCAGCAGAGATACTTGGAGACAGGGGGGCAATGAGCAGTTCTTC. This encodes CATSRDTWRQGGNEQFF.

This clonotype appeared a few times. The CDR3 nucleotides read TGTGCCAGCAGTTACCCGGCCAGGGGTTTGAACACTGAAGCTTTCTTT. This codes for CASSYPARGLNTEAFF. The V gene is TRBV6-2 or TRBV6-3, the J gene TRBJ1-1; the D gene is possibly TRBD1 (6 bases). Germline assignment: CDR1 MNHEY and CDR2 SVGEGT. CDR3 length equals 16 residues. V was shortened by 2 bases and J by 0 bases, with 13 bases between the two germline ends.

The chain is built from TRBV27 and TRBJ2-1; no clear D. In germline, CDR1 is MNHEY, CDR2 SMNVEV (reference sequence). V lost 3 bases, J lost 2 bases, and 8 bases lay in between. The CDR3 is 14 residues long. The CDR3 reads CASSFDFTYNEQFF. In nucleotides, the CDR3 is TGTGCCAGCAGTTTCGACTTCACCTACAATGAGCAGTTCTTC.

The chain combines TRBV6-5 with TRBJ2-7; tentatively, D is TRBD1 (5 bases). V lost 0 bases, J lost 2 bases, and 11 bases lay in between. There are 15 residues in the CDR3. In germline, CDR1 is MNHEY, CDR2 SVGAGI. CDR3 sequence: CASSYSTAGPYEQYF. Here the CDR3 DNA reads TGTGCCAGCAGTTACTCGACAGCCGGGCCCTACGAGCAGTACTTC.

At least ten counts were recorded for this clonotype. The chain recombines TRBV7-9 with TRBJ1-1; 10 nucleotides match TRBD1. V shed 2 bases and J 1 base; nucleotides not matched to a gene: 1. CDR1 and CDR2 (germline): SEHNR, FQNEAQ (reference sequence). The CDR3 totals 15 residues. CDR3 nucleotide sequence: TGTGCCAGCAGCTTATGGGACAGGGGGAACACTGAAGCTTTCTTT. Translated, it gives CASSLWDRGNTEAFF. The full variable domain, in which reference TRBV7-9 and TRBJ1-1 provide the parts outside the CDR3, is DTGVSQNPRHKITKRGQNVTFRCDPISEHNRLYWYRQTLGQGPEFLTYFQNEAQLEKSRLLSDRFSAERPKGSFSTLEIQRTEQGDSAMYLCASSLWDRGNTEAFFGQGTRLTVV.

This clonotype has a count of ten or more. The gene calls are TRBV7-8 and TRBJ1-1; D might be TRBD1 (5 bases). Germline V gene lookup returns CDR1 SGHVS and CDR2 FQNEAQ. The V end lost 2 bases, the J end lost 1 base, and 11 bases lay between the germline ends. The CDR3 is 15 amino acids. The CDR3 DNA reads TGTGCCAGCAGCTTAAGAGGGACCCGGAACACTGAAGCTTTCTTT. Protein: CASSLRGTRNTEAFF.